What follows describes a single T cell receptor beta chain. Enrolment of Seattle patients took place during active infection, and they were followed longitudinally. The data stem from a study of blood T cell repertoires in COVID-19. CDR1 is LNHDA, CDR2 SQIVND, per germline (reference sequence). The CDR3 spans 14 residues. V dropped 11 bases and J dropped 0 bases, with 16 bases sitting between them. Method: immunoSEQ multiplex PCR; TCRdb's copy keeps in-frame clones and lacks some. This sample carries hundreds of thousands of clones, about nine tenths of them seen once, and the ten largest clones take around 10%.

The sequence was collected from a woman between 25 and 40 years old with COVID-19, enrolled during active disease. The source material was peripheral blood. The chain employs TRBV19 and TRBJ1-1; no clear D. CDR3 protein: CASTPFRVNTEAFF. CDR3 bases: TGTGCCTCTACCCCATTTCGGGTGAACACTGAAGCTTTCTTT.